A single T cell receptor beta chain is shown here with its context. This sample is part of a study of T cells in Graves' hyperthyroidism and ophthalmopathy. A Clinical Activity Score of at least 3, a NOSPECS grade of at least 4 and a duration under 3 months were recorded in the ophthalmopathy patients. Investigators excluded patients with uncontrolled infection, other autoimmune disease, pregnancy or lactation. The study based diagnoses on clinical symptoms, serum thyroxine and TRAb, thyroid ultrasound and orbital computed tomography. PBMCs were sourced from more than 9 ml fresh peripheral blood. RNA transcripts provided the source from which TCR beta CDR3 regions were amplified. First-round RT-PCR with HTBI primers amplified the TCR CDR3 region. One entry per CDR3 protein, called by TCRdb with MiXCR from the multiplex PCR reads. The repertoire includes about 640,000 distinct CDR3 sequences, less than 25% of them detected once, and 34% sits in the top ten.

The sequence derives from a man under 40 with Graves' ophthalmopathy. The sequencing input was blood.

CDR3 nucleotides: TGTGCCTGGAGTGTTTCAGATAGGGGTAAAAACACTGAAGCTTTCTTT. Its translation is CAWSVSDRGKNTEAFF. The gene calls are TRBV30 and TRBJ1-1, with a possible D match to TRBD1 (5 bases). CDR3 length: 16 amino acids. Germline CDR1 and CDR2: GTSNPN and SVGIG (reference sequence). V was shortened by 0 bases and J by 2 bases, with 16 bases between the two germline ends.